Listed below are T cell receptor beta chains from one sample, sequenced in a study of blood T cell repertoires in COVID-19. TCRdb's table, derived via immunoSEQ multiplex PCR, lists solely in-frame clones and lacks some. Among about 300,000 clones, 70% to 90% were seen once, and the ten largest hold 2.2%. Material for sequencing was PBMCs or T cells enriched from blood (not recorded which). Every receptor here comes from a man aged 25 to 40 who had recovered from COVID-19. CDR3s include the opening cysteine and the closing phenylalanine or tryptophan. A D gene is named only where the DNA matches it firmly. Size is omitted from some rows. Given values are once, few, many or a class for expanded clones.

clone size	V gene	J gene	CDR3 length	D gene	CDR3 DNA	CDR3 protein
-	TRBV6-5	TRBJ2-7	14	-	TGTGCCAGCAGTTACTCTCAATCAACGGACGAGCAGTACTTC	CASSYSQSTDEQYF
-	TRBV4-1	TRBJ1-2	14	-	TGCGCCAGCAGCCAAGCTGCCGCGGCCTATGGCTACACCTTC	CASSQAAAAYGYTF
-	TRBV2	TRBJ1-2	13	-	TGTGCCACCCTAGAGGGTAGGGACTATGGCTACACCTTC	CATLEGRDYGYTF
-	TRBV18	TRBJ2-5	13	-	TGTGCCAGCTCACCCCCAAGCTCGGAGACCCAGTACTTC	CASSPPSSETQYF
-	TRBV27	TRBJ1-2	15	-	TGTGCCAGCAGTTTATCGGGGGGGACAAACTATGGCTACACCTTC	CASSLSGGTNYGYTF
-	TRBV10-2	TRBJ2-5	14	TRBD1	TGCGCCAGCCAACCGGGACAGGGGAAAGAGACCCAGTACTTC	CASQPGQGKETQYF
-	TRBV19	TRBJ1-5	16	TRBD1	TGTGCCAGTAGCCAAGGATCCGGGACAGTTGGGCAGCCCCAGCATTTT	CASSQGSGTVGQPQHF
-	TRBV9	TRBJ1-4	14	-	TGTGCCAGCAGCCCCTCCGGTGCCGGTGAAAAACTGTTTTTT	CASSPSGAGEKLFF
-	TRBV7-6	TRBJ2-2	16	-	TGTGCCAGCAGCTTAGAAGGCACGACAACACCCGGGGAGCTGTTTTTT	CASSLEGTTTPGELFF
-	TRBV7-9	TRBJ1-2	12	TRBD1	TGTGCCAGCAGCTTCGCAGGGGGCGGCTACACCTTC	CASSFAGGGYTF
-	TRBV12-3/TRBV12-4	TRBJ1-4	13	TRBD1	TGTGCCAGCACCGACAGGGTCAATGAAAAACTGTTTTTT	CASTDRVNEKLFF
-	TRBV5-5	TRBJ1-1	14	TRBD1	TGTGCCAGCAGCTTGCTGGACAGGGGGTCTGAAGCTTTCTTT	CASSLLDRGSEAFF
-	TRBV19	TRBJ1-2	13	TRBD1	TGTGCCAGTAGGGCCGGACAGGGTTATGGCTACACCTTC	CASRAGQGYGYTF
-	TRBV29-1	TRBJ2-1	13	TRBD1	TGCAGCGGTGAGGGGACAGGGGGCTTTGAGCAGTTCTTC	CSGEGTGGFEQFF
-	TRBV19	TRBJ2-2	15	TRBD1	TGTGCCAGTAGTGGTTGGACAGGGACGGGCGGGGAGCTGTTTTTT	CASSGWTGTGGELFF
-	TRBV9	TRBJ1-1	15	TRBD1	TGTGCCAGCAGCGTCTCCGGGACAGGGGACACTGAAGCTTTCTTT	CASSVSGTGDTEAFF
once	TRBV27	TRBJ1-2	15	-	TGTGCCAGCAGAGAGTCAGGGGTCTTTAACTATGGCTACACCTTC	CASRESGVFNYGYTF
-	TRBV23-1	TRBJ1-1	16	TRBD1	TGCGCCAGCAGTCAGTCCGGGACAGGGGTGAACACTGAAGCTTTCTTT	CASSQSGTGVNTEAFF
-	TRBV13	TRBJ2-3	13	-	TGTGCCAGCAGCCCCAGACTTCTGAATACGCAGTATTTT	CASSPRLLNTQYF
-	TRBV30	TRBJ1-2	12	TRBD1	TGTGCCTGGAACCGGGACAGGGGTGGCTACACCTTC	CAWNRDRGGYTF
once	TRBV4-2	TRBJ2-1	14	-	TGTGCCAGCAGCCAACAATACAGGGAAGGTGAGCAGTTCTTC	CASSQQYREGEQFF
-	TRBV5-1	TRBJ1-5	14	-	TGCGCCAGCAGCTTGGTTCCGGGGAGCCAGCCCCAGCATTTT	CASSLVPGSQPQHF
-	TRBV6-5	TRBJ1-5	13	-	TGTGCCACCTCCAGGGAACGAAATCAGCCCCAGCATTTT	CATSRERNQPQHF
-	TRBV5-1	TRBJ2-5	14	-	TGCGCCAGCAGTTTACAACCGGGAGCTATGGCCCAGTACTTC	CASSLQPGAMAQYF
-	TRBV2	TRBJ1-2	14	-	TGTGCCAGCAGTGAAGCGAGGCGGACTGGCGGCTACACCTTC	CASSEARRTGGYTF
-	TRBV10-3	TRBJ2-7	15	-	TGTGCCATCAGTGAGTCTTTAGCGGATTCCTACGAGCAGTACTTC	CAISESLADSYEQYF
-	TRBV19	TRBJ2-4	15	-	TGTGCCAGTAGGGGGCGGGGGCTAGCCAAAAACATTCAGTACTTC	CASRGRGLAKNIQYF
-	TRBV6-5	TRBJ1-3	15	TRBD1	TGTGCCAGCAGTCCTAGGACAGGCTCTGGAAACACCATATATTTT	CASSPRTGSGNTIYF
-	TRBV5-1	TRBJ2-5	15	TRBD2	TGCGCCAGCAGCTTAGAGGGACTAGCCGGAGAGACCCAGTACTTC	CASSLEGLAGETQYF
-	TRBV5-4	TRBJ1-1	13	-	TGTGCCAGCAGCCGCGACAGGAACACTGAAGCTTTCTTT	CASSRDRNTEAFF
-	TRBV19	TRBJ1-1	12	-	TGTGCCAGTAAGTGGCAGGGCGCTGAAGCTTTCTTT	CASKWQGAEAFF
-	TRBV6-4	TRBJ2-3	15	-	TGTGCCAGCAGTGAATCCAGGGAGGGCACAGATACGCAGTATTTT	CASSESREGTDTQYF
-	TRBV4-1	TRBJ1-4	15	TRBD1	TGCGCCAGCAGCCAGAGGACAGGGGGCCCCGAAAAACTGTTTTTT	CASSQRTGGPEKLFF
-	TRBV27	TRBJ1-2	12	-	TGTGCCAGCATGGGCCCTTCATCTGGCTACACCTTC	CASMGPSSGYTF
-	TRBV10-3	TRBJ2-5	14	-	TGTGCCATCAGTAACGAACAGGGCTCAGAGACCCAGTACTTC	CAISNEQGSETQYF
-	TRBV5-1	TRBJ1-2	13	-	TGCGCCAGCAGCTTGAGTAGCCAAGGTAGCTACACCTTC	CASSLSSQGSYTF
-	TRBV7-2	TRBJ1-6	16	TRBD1	TGTGCCAGCAGCTTAAACGGGGACAGGGGGTATTCACCCCTCCACTTT	CASSLNGDRGYSPLHF
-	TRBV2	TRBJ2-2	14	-	TGTGCCAGCAATGGGGGGAGAGGTGCCGGGGAGCTGTTTTTT	CASNGGRGAGELFF
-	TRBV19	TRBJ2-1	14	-	TGTGCCAGTAGTCTCTGGGTTGGGCCCAATGAGCAGTTCTTC	CASSLWVGPNEQFF
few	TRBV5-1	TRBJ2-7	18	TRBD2	TGCGCCAGCAGCTTGGGAGTAGCGGGGGGAATGGTCTCCTACGAGCAGTACTTC	CASSLGVAGGMVSYEQYF
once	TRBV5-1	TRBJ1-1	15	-	TGCGCCAGCAGCCCTCAAGGAGGTATTGGAGCTGAAGCTTTCTTT	CASSPQGGIGAEAFF
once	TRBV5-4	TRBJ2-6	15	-	TGTGCCAGCAGCTCTGGCTTTTCTGGGGCCAACGTCCTGACTTTC	CASSSGFSGANVLTF
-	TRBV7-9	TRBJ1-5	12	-	TGTGCCAGCAGCTTAAACGGTCAGCCCCAGCATTTT	CASSLNGQPQHF
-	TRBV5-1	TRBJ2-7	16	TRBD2	TGCGCCAGCAGCCGTGCGGGGGGCAACATCCGCTACGAGCAGTACTTC	CASSRAGGNIRYEQYF
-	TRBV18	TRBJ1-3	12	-	TGTGCCAGCTCACCACAGGGGGACACCATATATTTT	CASSPQGDTIYF
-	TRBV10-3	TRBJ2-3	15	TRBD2	TGTGCCATCAGCGTCACTAGCGGGAGCACAGATACGCAGTATTTT	CAISVTSGSTDTQYF
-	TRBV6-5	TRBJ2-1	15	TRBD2	TGTGCCAGCAGATCCCCTAGCGGGTCCTACAATGAGCAGTTCTTC	CASRSPSGSYNEQFF
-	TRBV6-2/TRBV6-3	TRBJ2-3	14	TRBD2	TGTGCCAGCAGTTACGCGGGGGGCCCAGATACGCAGTATTTT	CASSYAGGPDTQYF
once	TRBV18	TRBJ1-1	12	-	TGTGCCAGCTCACCACCAAACACAATGGCTTTCTTT	CASSPPNTMAFF
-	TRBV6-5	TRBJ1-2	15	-	TGTGCCAGCAGTCGTAATGCGGCACTTGACTATGGCTACACCTTC	CASSRNAALDYGYTF
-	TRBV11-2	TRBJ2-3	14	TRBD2	TGTGCCAGCAGCCCGGGACTAGCGGGGATTACGCAGTATTTT	CASSPGLAGITQYF
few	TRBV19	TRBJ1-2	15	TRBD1	TGTGCCAGTAGTATAGGGGACAGGGATCTTTATGGCTACACCTTC	CASSIGDRDLYGYTF
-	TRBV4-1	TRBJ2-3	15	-	TGCGCCAGCAGCGGGGGCAGGGGTATGACAGATACGCAGTATTTT	CASSGGRGMTDTQYF
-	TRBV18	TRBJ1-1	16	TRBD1	TGTGCCAGCTCTCTGGGACAGGGAGTCAAGAACACTGAAGCTTTCTTT	CASSLGQGVKNTEAFF